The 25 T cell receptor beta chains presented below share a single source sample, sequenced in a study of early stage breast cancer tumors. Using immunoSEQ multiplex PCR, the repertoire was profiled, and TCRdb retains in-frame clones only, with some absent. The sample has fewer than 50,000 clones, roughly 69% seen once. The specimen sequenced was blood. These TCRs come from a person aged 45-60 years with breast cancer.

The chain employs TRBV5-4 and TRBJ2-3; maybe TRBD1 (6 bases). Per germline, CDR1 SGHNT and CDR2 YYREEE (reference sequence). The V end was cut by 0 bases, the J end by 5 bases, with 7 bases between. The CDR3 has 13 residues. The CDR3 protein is CASSLVGGDTQYF. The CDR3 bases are TGTGCCAGCAGCTTGGTAGGGGGAGATACGCAGTATTTT. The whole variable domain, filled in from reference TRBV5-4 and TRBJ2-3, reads ETGVTQSPTHLIKTRGQQVTLRCSSQSGHNTVSWYQQALGQGPQFIFQYYREEENGRGNFPPRFSGLQFPNYSSELNVNALELDDSALYLCASSLVGGDTQYFGPGTRLTVL.

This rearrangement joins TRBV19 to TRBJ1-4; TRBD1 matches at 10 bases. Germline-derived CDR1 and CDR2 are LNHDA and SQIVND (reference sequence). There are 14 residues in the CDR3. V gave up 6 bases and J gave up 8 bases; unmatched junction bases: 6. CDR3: CASSPRTGGEKLFF. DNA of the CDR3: TGTGCCAGTAGCCCCCGGACAGGGGGAGAAAAACTGTTTTTT.

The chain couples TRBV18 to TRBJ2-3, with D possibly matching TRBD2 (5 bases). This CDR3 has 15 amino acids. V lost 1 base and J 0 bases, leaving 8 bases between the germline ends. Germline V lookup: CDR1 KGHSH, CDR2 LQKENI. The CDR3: CASSPQGGSTDTQYF. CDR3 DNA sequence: TGTGCCAGCTCACCACAGGGCGGGAGCACAGATACGCAGTATTTT.

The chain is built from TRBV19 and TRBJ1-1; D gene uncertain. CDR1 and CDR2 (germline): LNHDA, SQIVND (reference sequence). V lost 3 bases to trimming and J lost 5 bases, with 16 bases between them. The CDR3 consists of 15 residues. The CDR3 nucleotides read TGTGCCAGTAGTATCCCGGGCCCCGGAGGGACTGAAGCTTTCTTT. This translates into CASSIPGPGGTEAFF.

The CDR3: CASSLRRGQTDTQYF. The CDR3, as DNA: TGTGCCAGCAGCTTGCGTCGCGGGCAGACAGATACGCAGTATTTT. The chain combines TRBV5-5 with TRBJ2-3; tentative D call: TRBD2 (5 bases). The V gene's germline CDR1 is SGHKS and CDR2 YYEKEE (reference sequence). The CDR3 consists of 15 residues. V was pared by 1 base and J by 3 bases, with 12 bases between. Full variable domain (outside the CDR3, taken from reference TRBV5-5 and TRBJ2-3): DAGVTQSPTHLIKTRGQQVTLRCSPISGHKSVSWYQQVLGQGPQFIFQYYEKEERGRGNFPDRFSARQFPNYSSELNVNALLLGDSALYLCASSLRRGQTDTQYFGPGTRLTVL.

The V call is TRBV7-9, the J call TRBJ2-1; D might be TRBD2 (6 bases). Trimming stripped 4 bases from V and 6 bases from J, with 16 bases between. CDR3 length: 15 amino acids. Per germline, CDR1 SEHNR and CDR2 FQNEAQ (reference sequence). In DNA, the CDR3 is TGTGCCAGCAGCTCTCTAGCGTCCGCTCGCAATGAGCAGTTCTTC. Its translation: CASSSLASARNEQFF. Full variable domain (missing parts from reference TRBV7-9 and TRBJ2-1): DTGVSQNPRHKITKRGQNVTFRCDPISEHNRLYWYRQTLGQGPEFLTYFQNEAQLEKSRLLSDRFSAERPKGSFSTLEIQRTEQGDSAMYLCASSSLASARNEQFFGPGTRLTVL.

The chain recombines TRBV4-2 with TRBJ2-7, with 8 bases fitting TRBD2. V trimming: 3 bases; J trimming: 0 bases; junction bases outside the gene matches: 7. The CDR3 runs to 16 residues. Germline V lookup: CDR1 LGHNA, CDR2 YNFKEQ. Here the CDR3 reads CASSQALAESSYEQYF. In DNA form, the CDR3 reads TGTGCCAGCAGCCAGGCACTAGCGGAGAGCTCCTACGAGCAGTACTTC.

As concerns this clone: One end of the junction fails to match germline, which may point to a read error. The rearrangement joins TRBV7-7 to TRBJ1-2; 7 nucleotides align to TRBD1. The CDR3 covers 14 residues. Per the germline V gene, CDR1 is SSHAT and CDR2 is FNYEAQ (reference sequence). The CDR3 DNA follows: TGTGCTAGCAGCCCTGTTGGGACAGACGATGGCTACACCTTC. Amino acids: CASSPVGTDDGYTF.

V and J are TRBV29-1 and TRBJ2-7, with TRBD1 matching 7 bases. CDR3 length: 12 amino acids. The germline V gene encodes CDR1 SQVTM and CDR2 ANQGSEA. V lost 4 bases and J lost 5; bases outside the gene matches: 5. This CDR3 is CSVGQGEHEQYF. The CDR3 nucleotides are TGCAGCGTTGGACAGGGCGAGCACGAGCAGTACTTC.

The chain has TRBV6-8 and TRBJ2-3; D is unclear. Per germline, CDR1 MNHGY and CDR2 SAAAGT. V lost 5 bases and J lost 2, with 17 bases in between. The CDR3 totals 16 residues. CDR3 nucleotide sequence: TGTGCCAGCAGTGATCCCCCCCCTACCAACACAGATACGCAGTATTTT. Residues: CASSDPPPTNTDTQYF.

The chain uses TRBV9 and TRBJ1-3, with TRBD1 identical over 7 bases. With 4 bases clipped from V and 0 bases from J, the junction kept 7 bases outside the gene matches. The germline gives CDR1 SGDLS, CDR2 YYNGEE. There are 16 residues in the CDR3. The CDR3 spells CASSFQDRPSGNTIYF. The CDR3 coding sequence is TGTGCCAGCAGCTTCCAGGACAGGCCCTCTGGAAACACCATATATTTT.

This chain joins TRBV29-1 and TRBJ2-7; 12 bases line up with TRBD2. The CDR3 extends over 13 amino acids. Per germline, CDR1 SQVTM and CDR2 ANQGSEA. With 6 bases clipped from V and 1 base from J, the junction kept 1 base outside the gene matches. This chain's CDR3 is CSVGLAGSYEQYF. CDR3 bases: TGCAGCGTCGGACTAGCGGGGTCCTACGAGCAGTACTTC.

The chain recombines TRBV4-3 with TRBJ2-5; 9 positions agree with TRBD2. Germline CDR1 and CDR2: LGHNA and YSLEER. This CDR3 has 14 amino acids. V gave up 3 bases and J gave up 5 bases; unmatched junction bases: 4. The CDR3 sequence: CASSQRGGEETQYF. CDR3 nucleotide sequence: TGCGCCAGCAGCCAGCGGGGGGGCGAGGAGACCCAGTACTTC.

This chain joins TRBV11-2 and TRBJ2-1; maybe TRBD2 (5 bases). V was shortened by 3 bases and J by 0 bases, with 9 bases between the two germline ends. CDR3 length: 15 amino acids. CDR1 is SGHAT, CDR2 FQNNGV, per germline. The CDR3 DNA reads TGTGCCAGCAGCTTGGGCGAGGGCTCCTACAATGAGCAGTTCTTC. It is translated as CASSLGEGSYNEQFF. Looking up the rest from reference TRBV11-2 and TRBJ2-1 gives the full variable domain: EAGVAQSPRYKIIEKRQSVAFWCNPISGHATLYWYQQILGQGPKLLIQFQNNGVVDDSQLPKDRFSAERLKGVDSTLKIQPAKLEDSAVYLCASSLGEGSYNEQFFGPGTRLTVL.

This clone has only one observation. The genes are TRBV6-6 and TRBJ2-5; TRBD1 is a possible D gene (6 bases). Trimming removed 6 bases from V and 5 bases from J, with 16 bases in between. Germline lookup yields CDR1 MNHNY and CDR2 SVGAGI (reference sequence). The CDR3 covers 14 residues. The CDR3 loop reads CASSAPGAGETQYF. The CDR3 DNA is TGTGCCAGCAGCGCCCCAGGGGCAGGCGAGACCCAGTACTTC.

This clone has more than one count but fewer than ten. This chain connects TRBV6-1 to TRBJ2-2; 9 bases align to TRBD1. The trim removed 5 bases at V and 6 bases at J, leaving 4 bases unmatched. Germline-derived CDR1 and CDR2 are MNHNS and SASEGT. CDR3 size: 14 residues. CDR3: CASSIQGASGELFF. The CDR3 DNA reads TGTGCCAGCAGTATACAGGGGGCATCCGGGGAGCTGTTTTTT.

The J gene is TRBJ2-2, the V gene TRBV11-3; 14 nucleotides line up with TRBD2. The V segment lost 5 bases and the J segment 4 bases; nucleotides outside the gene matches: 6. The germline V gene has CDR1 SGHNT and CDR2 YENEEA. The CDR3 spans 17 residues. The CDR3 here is CASSPGTSGSGTGELFF. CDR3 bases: TGTGCCAGCAGCCCCGGGACTAGCGGGAGTGGCACCGGGGAGCTGTTTTTT.

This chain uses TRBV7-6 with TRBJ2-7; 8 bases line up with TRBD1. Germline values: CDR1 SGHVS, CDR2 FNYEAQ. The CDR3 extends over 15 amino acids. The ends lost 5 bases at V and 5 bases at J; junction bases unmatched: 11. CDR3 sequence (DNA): TGTGCCAGCAGCCCCAGTCAGGGGGCTCGGAACGAGCAGTACTTC. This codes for CASSPSQGARNEQYF.

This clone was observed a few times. The CDR3 nucleotides read TGTGCCAGCAGTTCCCGGGGGGGTGCTTCACCCCTCCACTTT. Translation gives CASSSRGGASPLHF. The genes are TRBV5-6 and TRBJ1-6, with D perhaps matching TRBD1 (5 bases). V dropped 5 bases and J dropped 9 bases, with 15 bases sitting between them. Germline V gene lookup returns CDR1 SGHDT and CDR2 YYEEEE. The CDR3 runs to 14 residues. Based on the CDR3 plus reference TRBV5-6 and TRBJ1-6, the full variable domain is DAGVTQSPTHLIKTRGQQVTLRCSPKSGHDTVSWYQQALGQGPQFIFQYYEEEERQRGNFPDRFSGHQFPNYSSELNVNALLLGDSALYLCASSSRGGASPLHFGNGTRLTVT.

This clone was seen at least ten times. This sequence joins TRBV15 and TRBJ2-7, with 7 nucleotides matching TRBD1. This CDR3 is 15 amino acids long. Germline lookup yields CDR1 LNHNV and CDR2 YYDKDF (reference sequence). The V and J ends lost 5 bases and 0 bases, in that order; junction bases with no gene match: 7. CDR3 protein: CATSSRTGVSYEQYF. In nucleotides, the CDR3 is TGTGCCACCAGCTCAAGGACAGGTGTCTCCTACGAGCAGTACTTC. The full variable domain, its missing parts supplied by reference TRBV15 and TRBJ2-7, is DAMVIQNPRYQVTQFGKPVTLSCSQTLNHNVMYWYQQKSSQAPKLLFHYYDKDFNNEADTPDNFQSRRPNTSFCFLDIRSPGLGDTAMYLCATSSRTGVSYEQYFGPGTRLTVT.

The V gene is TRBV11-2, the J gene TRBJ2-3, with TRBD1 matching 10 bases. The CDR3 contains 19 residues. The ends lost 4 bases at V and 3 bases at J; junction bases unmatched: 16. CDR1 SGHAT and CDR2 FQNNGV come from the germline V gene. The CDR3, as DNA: TGTGCCAGCAGCTCGAAGGGACAGGGGTTCCTGTTCAGTACAGATACGCAGTATTTT. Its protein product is CASSSKGQGFLFSTDTQYF. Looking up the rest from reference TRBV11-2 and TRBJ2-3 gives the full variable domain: EAGVAQSPRYKIIEKRQSVAFWCNPISGHATLYWYQQILGQGPKLLIQFQNNGVVDDSQLPKDRFSAERLKGVDSTLKIQPAKLEDSAVYLCASSSKGQGFLFSTDTQYFGPGTRLTVL.

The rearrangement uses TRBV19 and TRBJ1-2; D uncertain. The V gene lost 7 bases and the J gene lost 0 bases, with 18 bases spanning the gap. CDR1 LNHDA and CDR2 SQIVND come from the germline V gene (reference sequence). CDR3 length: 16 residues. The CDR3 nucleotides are TGTGCCAGTACCCAAACCCTCGAACGAGCTAACTATGGCTACACCTTC. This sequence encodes CASTQTLERANYGYTF.

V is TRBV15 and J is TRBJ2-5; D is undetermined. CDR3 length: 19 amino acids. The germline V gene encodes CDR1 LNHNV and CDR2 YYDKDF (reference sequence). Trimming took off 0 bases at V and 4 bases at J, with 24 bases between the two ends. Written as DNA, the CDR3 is TGTGCCACCAGCAGAGATTCAGGTAGTTGGCCCAATTCTGGAGAGACCCAGTACTTC. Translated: CATSRDSGSWPNSGETQYF.

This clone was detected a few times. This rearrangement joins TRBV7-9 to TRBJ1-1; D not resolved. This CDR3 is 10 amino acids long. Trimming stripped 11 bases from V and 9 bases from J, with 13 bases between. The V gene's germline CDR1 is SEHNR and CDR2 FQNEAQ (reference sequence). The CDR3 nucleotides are TGTGCCCGCACCGAGCCCCAAGCTTTCTTT. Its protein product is CARTEPQAFF.

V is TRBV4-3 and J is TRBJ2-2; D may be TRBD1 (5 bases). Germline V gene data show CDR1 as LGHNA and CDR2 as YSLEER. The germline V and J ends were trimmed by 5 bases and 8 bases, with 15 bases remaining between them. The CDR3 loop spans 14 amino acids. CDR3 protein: CASSSRLGLGELFF. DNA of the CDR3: TGCGCCAGCAGCTCTCGATTGGGGCTTGGGGAGCTGTTTTTT.